These T cell receptor beta chains were read from a single sample in a study of T cells expressing NK-cell markers. TCRdb re-called the 5' RACE reads; one entry per CDR3 protein, DNA not given. The table lists 300,000 to 450,000 distinct CDR3 sequences. The specimen was blood T cells: a sorted CD56 or NKG2C T cell subset, CD4+ or CD8+ T cells, or bulk PBMC T cells (not recorded which). These receptors originate from a man aged 18-75 years in good health. The CDR3 runs from the conserved cysteine through the conserved F or W.

J: TRBJ1-5; V: TRBV12-3/TRBV12-4; CDR3: CASRGQSNSNQPQHF
J: TRBJ2-5; V: TRBV12-3/TRBV12-4; CDR3: CASSSTRGHETQYF
J: TRBJ2-7; V: TRBV12-5; CDR3: CASGLVLRSSYEQYF
J: TRBJ2-3; V: TRBV7-9; CDR3: CASSPTGLAGNTQYF
J: TRBJ2-4; V: TRBV7-9; CDR3: CASSVLAGGLAKNIQYF
J: TRBJ2-7; V: TRBV3-1; CDR3: CASSQGRARLYEQYF
J: TRBJ2-2; V: TRBV12-3/TRBV12-4; CDR3: CASSLTRRANTGELFF
J: TRBJ2-5; V: TRBV7-8; CDR3: CASSFPGPREETQYF
J: TRBJ2-7; V: TRBV7-8; CDR3: CASSLAGTAFYEQYF
J: TRBJ2-1; V: TRBV3-1; CDR3: CASSPSGVILYNEQFF
J: TRBJ1-1; V: TRBV7-2; CDR3: CASSLALDSRNTEAFF
J: TRBJ2-1; V: TRBV12-3/TRBV12-4; CDR3: CASTSHPGGPDEQFF
J: TRBJ1-4; V: TRBV20-1; CDR3: CSAFRQGRNEKLFF
J: TRBJ2-2; V: TRBV12-3/TRBV12-4; CDR3: CASGETGVNTGELFFF
J: TRBJ2-1; V: TRBV2; CDR3: CASSATSGYRQFF
J: TRBJ1-2; V: TRBV12-3/TRBV12-4; CDR3: CASSFGQGRYGYTF
J: TRBJ2-5; V: TRBV20-1; CDR3: CSARDPSAQETQYF
J: TRBJ2-5; V: TRBV5-1; CDR3: CASSFYIRFQETQYF
J: TRBJ2-5; V: TRBV7-2; CDR3: CASSLSTVKTQYF
J: TRBJ2-1; V: TRBV12-3/TRBV12-4; CDR3: CASSLGDGGVPYNEQFF
J: TRBJ2-7; V: TRBV7-8; CDR3: CASSLTGTRGGEQYF
J: TRBJ2-5; V: TRBV5-5; CDR3: CASTRQGSETQYF
J: TRBJ2-7; V: TRBV29-1; CDR3: CSAIQGVLSEQYF
J: TRBJ2-7; V: TRBV7-2; CDR3: CASSSEGGSSYEQYF
J: TRBJ2-4; V: TRBV7-2; CDR3: CASRPVGDFDIQYF
J: TRBJ2-7; V: TRBV28; CDR3: CASSSPRTSGGYEQYF
J: TRBJ1-2; V: TRBV12-3/TRBV12-4; CDR3: CASSYRRVGYGYTF
J: TRBJ2-3; V: TRBV5-1; CDR3: CASSPLGPTDTQYF
J: TRBJ2-1; V: TRBV20-1; CDR3: CSAQSWGRYNEQFF
J: TRBJ2-3; V: TRBV19; CDR3: CASSPWTSGGTQYF
J: TRBJ2-3; V: TRBV28; CDR3: CASSPTTMNTQYF